The 16 T cell receptor beta chains below all came from one sample that was sequenced in a study of blood T cell repertoires in COVID-19. The data were produced by immunoSEQ multiplex PCR, yet TCRdb's version contains in-frame clones alone and is incomplete. Of some 230,000 clones detected, just under 85% appear once; the ten largest clones hold about 1.3%. Sequencing was performed on PBMCs or T cells enriched from blood (not recorded which). Every receptor here comes from a woman between 35 and 50 years old with acute COVID-19.

The chain recombines TRBV30 with TRBJ1-2, with TRBD1 matching 7 bases. The CDR3 totals 13 residues. Germline V CDR1 and CDR2: GTSNPN, SVGIG (reference sequence). The V and J ends lost 0 bases and 6 bases, in that order; junction bases with no gene match: 4. The CDR3 coding sequence is TGTGCCTGGAGTGTGGGGCAGGGGGATGGCTACACCTTC. It specifies CAWSVGQGDGYTF.

The J gene is TRBJ1-5, the V gene TRBV28; D gene ambiguous. This CDR3 is built from 13 residues. Trimming took 5 bases from V and 3 from J, leaving 8 bases between them. Germline V gene lookup returns CDR1 MDHEN and CDR2 SYDVKM. The CDR3 region is CASSPPINQPQHF. CDR3 sequence (DNA): TGTGCCAGCAGTCCCCCCATCAATCAGCCCCAGCATTTT.

The gene calls are TRBV7-7 and TRBJ2-5; 9 bases map to TRBD1. Germline-derived CDR1 and CDR2 are SSHAT and FNYEAQ (reference sequence). V shed 3 bases, J shed 1 base, and the junction held 3 bases outside the gene matches. The CDR3 covers 15 residues. The CDR3 DNA follows: TGTGCCAGCAGCTTGGGACAGGGAGTCCAAGAGACCCAGTACTTC. It translates to CASSLGQGVQETQYF.

The V gene is TRBV3-1 (or the pseudogene TRBV3-2), the J gene TRBJ1-3; 8 bases are shared with TRBD1. This CDR3 comprises 17 residues. With 1 base clipped from V and 0 bases from J, the junction kept 5 bases outside the gene matches. Germline assignment: CDR1 LGHDT and CDR2 YNNKEL (reference sequence). The CDR3 DNA sequence: TGTGCCAGCAGCCAAGGGACAGGGATCTACTCTGGAAACACCATATATTTT. This gives the protein CASSQGTGIYSGNTIYF.

V gene TRBV9 combines with J gene TRBJ1-1; D call uncertain. Germline CDR1 is SGDLS and CDR2 is YYNGEE. V lost 4 bases and J lost 5, with 12 bases in between. The CDR3 extends over 13 amino acids. The CDR3: CASSRFTRTEAFF. CDR3 DNA: TGTGCCAGCAGCCGGTTCACGCGGACTGAAGCTTTCTTT.

The chain employs TRBV2 and TRBJ2-5; 7 nucleotides agree with TRBD2. The CDR3 runs 16 residues. CDR1 and CDR2 from the germline V gene are SNHLY and FYNNEI. The junction had 12 bases not matched to a gene; V was cut back by 6 bases and J by 2 bases. For the CDR3, the DNA is TGTGCCAGCAGCGCCATCCCTAGCGGCGCTCAAGAGACCCAGTACTTC. This translates into CASSAIPSGAQETQYF.

The chain combines TRBV5-4 with TRBJ2-3; 8 nucleotides line up with TRBD2. V shed 4 bases and J 0 bases; nucleotides not matched to a gene: 7. CDR1 SGHNT and CDR2 YYREEE come from the germline V gene (reference sequence). The CDR3 contains 16 residues. The CDR3 DNA follows: TGTGCCAGCAGCATCAAAACGGGGGGGAGCACAGATACGCAGTATTTT. It specifies CASSIKTGGSTDTQYF.

The J gene is TRBJ2-1, the V gene TRBV27; D unclear. CDR3 length equals 14 residues. Germline V gene lookup returns CDR1 MNHEY and CDR2 SMNVEV (reference sequence). Trimming took off 4 bases at V and 0 bases at J, with 7 bases between the two ends. The CDR3 DNA sequence: TGTGCCAGCAGTTCCCTAAGCTCCTACAATGAGCAGTTCTTC. Translation gives CASSSLSSYNEQFF.

V gene TRBV9 combines with J gene TRBJ2-1; 10 bases fit TRBD2. The trim removed 4 bases at V and 3 bases at J, leaving 7 bases unmatched. CDR3 length equals 16 residues. The germline CDR1 and CDR2 sequences are SGDLS and YYNGEE. CDR3 sequence: CASSPTIAGGYNEQFF. CDR3 coding DNA: TGTGCCAGCAGCCCCACGATAGCGGGAGGCTACAATGAGCAGTTCTTC.

The CDR3 nucleotides are TGTGCCAGCAGCCAAGGACGAGGGGATACGCAGTATTTT. Its protein is CASSQGRGDTQYF. This chain joins TRBV4-2 and TRBJ2-3, with D possibly being TRBD2 (5 bases). Deletions cut 1 base from V and 6 bases from J, with 8 bases between. Germline V gene sequence: CDR1 LGHNA, CDR2 YNFKEQ. The CDR3 loop spans 13 amino acids.

This chain joins TRBV11-1 and TRBJ2-7, with 7 bases identical to TRBD1. J lost 1 base, V lost 6 bases, and 6 bases had no gene match. CDR3 size: 14 residues. Germline loops: CDR1 SGHAT, CDR2 FQDESV (reference sequence). The CDR3 DNA reads as TGTGCCAGCAGTGGGACAGTGCAGTCCTACGAGCAGTACTTC. Its protein is CASSGTVQSYEQYF. Complete variable domain (other parts from reference TRBV11-1 and TRBJ2-7): EAEVAQSPRYKITEKSQAVAFWCDPISGHATLYWYRQILGQGPELLVQFQDESVVDDSQLPKDRFSAERLKGVDSTLKIQPAELGDSAMYLCASSGTVQSYEQYFGPGTRLTVT.

The chain combines TRBV7-9 with TRBJ2-5; D is possibly TRBD1 (5 bases). The CDR3 loop spans 15 amino acids. The V and J ends lost 3 bases and 1 base respectively, with 12 bases between them. Germline V gene lookup returns CDR1 SEHNR and CDR2 FQNEAQ (reference sequence). CDR3 nucleotides: TGTGCCAGCAGCTTTGACAGAGACAGCCAAGAGACCCAGTACTTC. Translation: CASSFDRDSQETQYF.

The V call is TRBV30, the J call TRBJ2-5; 9 nucleotides match TRBD2. Trimming took 1 base from V and 6 from J; bases not matched to a gene: 12. The CDR3 sequence is 16 residues long. Per the germline V gene, CDR1 is GTSNPN and CDR2 is SVGIG (reference sequence). This CDR3 reads CAWSEAASGIEKTQYF. DNA of the CDR3: TGTGCCTGGAGTGAAGCAGCTAGCGGGATAGAAAAGACCCAGTACTTC.

V is TRBV7-2 and J is TRBJ1-5, with TRBD1 identical over 10 bases. CDR1 SGHTA and CDR2 FQGNSA come from the germline V gene. The CDR3 contains 14 residues. V lost 4 bases, J lost 6 bases, and 3 bases stayed unmatched. CDR3 loop: CASSSGTGVQPQHF. The CDR3 DNA reads TGTGCCAGCAGCTCCGGGACAGGGGTTCAGCCCCAGCATTTT.

The chain uses TRBV2 and TRBJ2-5, with 8 bases aligning to TRBD2. The V gene's germline CDR1 is SNHLY and CDR2 FYNNEI. Trimming removed 0 bases from V and 4 bases from J; junction bases left unmatched: 7. The CDR3 runs 16 residues. DNA of the CDR3: TGTGCCAGCAGTGAAGCGCTTCGGGGGGGGTCAGAGACCCAGTACTTC. It translates to CASSEALRGGSETQYF.

The genes are TRBV11-2 and TRBJ2-5, with a weak D call TRBD2 (5 bases). V lost 5 bases, J lost 5 bases, and 9 bases lay in between. This CDR3 comprises 12 residues. The V gene's germline CDR1 is SGHAT and CDR2 FQNNGV. The DNA of the CDR3 is TGTGCCAGCAGCGAGGGTTGGGAGACCCAGTACTTC. Translated, it gives CASSEGWETQYF. Filled out from reference TRBV11-2 and TRBJ2-5, the complete variable domain reads EAGVAQSPRYKIIEKRQSVAFWCNPISGHATLYWYQQILGQGPKLLIQFQNNGVVDDSQLPKDRFSAERLKGVDSTLKIQPAKLEDSAVYLCASSEGWETQYFGPGTRLLVL.